Listed here are 2 T cell receptor beta chains from one sample, sequenced in a study of vaccination and CD4 T cells after COVID-19. The Oncomine TCR Beta short-read assay sequenced DNA from cultured CD4+ T cells. From the PCR reads, TCRdb called clonotypes with MiXCR, one entry per CDR3 protein. There are roughly 4,100 distinct CDR3 sequences in the sample; 43% occur only once, and around 57% lies in the top ten. Noted treatment: roughly 10-day PBMC culture with coronavirus spike peptide pools or control peptides (ViraFEST assay). Their target antigens are unknown. The source material was CD4+ T cells from blood, cultured in vitro. All receptors come from a human donor who had recovered from COVID-19.

The rearrangement joins TRBV6-2 or TRBV6-3 to TRBJ2-2, with D possibly being TRBD1 (6 bases). Germline values: CDR1 MNHEY, CDR2 SVGEGT. Trimming pared 6 bases from V and 6 bases from J, leaving 11 bases between. The CDR3 loop spans 13 amino acids. CDR3 in amino acids: CASRAQGSGELFF. The CDR3 region has the DNA TGTGCCAGCAGGGCTCAGGGGTCCGGGGAGCTGTTTTTT.

This clonotype was observed a few times. This sequence joins TRBV6-1 and TRBJ2-3; 8 nucleotides align to TRBD1. CDR3 size: 14 residues. The V gene's germline CDR1 is MNHNS and CDR2 SASEGT. V gave up 5 bases and J gave up 2 bases; unmatched junction bases: 3. CDR3 amino acids: CASSPDRVTDTQYF. CDR3 nucleotide sequence: TGTGCCAGCAGTCCGGACAGGGTCACAGATACGCAGTATTTT.